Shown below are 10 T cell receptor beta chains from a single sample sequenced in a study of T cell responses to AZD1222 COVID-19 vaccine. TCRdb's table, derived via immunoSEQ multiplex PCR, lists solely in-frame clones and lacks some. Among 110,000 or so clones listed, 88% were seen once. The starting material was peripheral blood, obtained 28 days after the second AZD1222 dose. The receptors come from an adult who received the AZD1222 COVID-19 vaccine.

The CDR3 reads CASSQEVPIIGLNEKLFF. The CDR3 nucleotides read TGCGCCAGCAGCCAAGAGGTACCGATTATCGGACTAAATGAAAAACTGTTTTTT. V usage is TRBV4-3 and J usage is TRBJ1-4; no reliable D call. CDR1 and CDR2 (germline): LGHNA, YSLEER. Trimming shortened V by 0 bases and J by 5 bases, and 19 bases separated the two germline ends. CDR3 size: 18 residues.

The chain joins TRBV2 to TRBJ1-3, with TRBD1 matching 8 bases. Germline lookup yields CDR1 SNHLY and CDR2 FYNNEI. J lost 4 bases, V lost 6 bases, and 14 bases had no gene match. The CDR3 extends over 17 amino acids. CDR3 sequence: CASRIRTGWIGGNTIYF. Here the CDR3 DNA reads TGTGCCAGCAGGATCAGGACAGGGTGGATAGGGGGAAACACCATATATTTT. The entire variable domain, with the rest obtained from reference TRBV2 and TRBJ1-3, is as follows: EPEVTQTPSHQVTQMGQEVILRCVPISNHLYFYWYRQILGQKVEFLVSFYNNEISEKSEIFDDQFSVERPDGSNFTLKIRSTKLEDSAMYFCASRIRTGWIGGNTIYFGEGSWLTVV.

DNA of the CDR3: TGTGCCAGCAGCCAAGATTGGGCTGCTAGCACAGATACGCAGTATTTT. This gives the protein CASSQDWAASTDTQYF. J is TRBJ2-3 and V is TRBV4-2; D is unclear. Trimming took 0 bases from V and 0 from J, leaving 10 bases between them. Germline CDR1 LGHNA, CDR2 YNFKEQ. CDR3 length: 16 amino acids.

CDR3 sequence (DNA): TGTGCCAGCAGCTCACTAGTTACAGATACGCAGTATTTT. Its translation: CASSSLVTDTQYF. The chain couples TRBV7-8 to TRBJ2-3; D is perhaps TRBD2 (5 bases). With 4 bases removed from V and 3 bases from J, the gap between germline ends came to 8 bases. This CDR3 is built from 13 residues. Germline lookup yields CDR1 SGHVS and CDR2 FQNEAQ.

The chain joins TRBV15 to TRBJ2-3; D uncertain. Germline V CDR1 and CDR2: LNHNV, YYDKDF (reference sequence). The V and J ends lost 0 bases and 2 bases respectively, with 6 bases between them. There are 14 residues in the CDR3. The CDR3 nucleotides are TGTGCCACCAGCAGAGACCGGGCCACAGATACGCAGTATTTT. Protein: CATSRDRATDTQYF.

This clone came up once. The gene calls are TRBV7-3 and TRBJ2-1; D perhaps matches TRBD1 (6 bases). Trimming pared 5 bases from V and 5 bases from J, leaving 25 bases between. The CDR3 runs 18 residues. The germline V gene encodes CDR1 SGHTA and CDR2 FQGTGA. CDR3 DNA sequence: TGTGCCAGCAGCCCTAATCTGTTGGTCGTGGGGGCGGACAATGAGCAGTTCTTC. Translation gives CASSPNLLVVGADNEQFF.

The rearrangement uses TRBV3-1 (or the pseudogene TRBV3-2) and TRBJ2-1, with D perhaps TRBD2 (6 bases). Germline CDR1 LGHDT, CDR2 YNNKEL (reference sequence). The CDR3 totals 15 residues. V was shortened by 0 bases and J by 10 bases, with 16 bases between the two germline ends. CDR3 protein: CASSQEAEGFGEQFF. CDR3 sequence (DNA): TGTGCCAGCAGCCAAGAAGCGGAGGGCTTCGGGGAGCAGTTCTTC.

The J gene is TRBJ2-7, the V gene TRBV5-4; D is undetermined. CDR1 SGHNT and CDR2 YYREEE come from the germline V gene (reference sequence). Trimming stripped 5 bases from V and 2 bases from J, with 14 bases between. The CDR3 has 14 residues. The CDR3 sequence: CASSSYLGTYEQYF. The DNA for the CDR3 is TGTGCCAGCAGTTCATACCTGGGGACCTACGAGCAGTACTTC.

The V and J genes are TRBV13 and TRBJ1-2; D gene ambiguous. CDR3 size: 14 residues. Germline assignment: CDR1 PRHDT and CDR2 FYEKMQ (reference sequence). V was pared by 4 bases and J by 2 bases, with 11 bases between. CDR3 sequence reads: CASSSNTQNYGYTF. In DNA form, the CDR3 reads TGTGCCAGCAGCTCAAACACCCAGAACTATGGCTACACCTTC. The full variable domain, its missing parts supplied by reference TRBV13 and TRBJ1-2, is AAGVIQSPRHLIKEKRETATLKCYPIPRHDTVYWYQQGPGQDPQFLISFYEKMQSDKGSIPDRFSAQQFSDYHSELNMSSLELGDSALYFCASSSNTQNYGYTFGSGTRLTVV.

CDR3 region: CASSGKGDTEAFF. CDR3 in DNA: TGTGCCAGCAGCGGGAAAGGGGACACTGAAGCTTTCTTT. The chain is built from TRBV3-1 (or the pseudogene TRBV3-2) and TRBJ1-1, with D possibly matching TRBD1 (5 bases). In germline, CDR1 is LGHDT, CDR2 YNNKEL (reference sequence). The CDR3 covers 13 residues. The ends were cut back, 5 bases at V and 3 bases at J, with 10 bases in the middle.